The 5 T cell receptor beta chains given below trace back to one sample, sequenced in a study of cytomegalovirus exposure and HLA in healthy donors. The PCR used 60 Vbeta and 13 Jbeta primers. This table comes from immunoSEQ multiplex PCR, and its TCRdb copy is limited to in-frame clones, with some not included. The sample carries 200,000 to 250,000 clones, 77% recorded once. Sequencing was done on a sample of PBMCs. The receptors here all came from a woman aged 55 to 70 in good health and CMV-seropositive.

The J gene is TRBJ2-2, the V gene TRBV18, with 10 bases lining up with TRBD1. The germline V gene has CDR1 KGHSH and CDR2 LQKENI. This CDR3 has 18 amino acids. Trimming removed 6 bases from V and 5 bases from J; junction bases left unmatched: 15. The CDR3 sequence: CASSLLSGTGARTGELFF. CDR3 coding DNA: TGTGCCAGCTCGCTTCTTTCGGGGACAGGGGCGAGAACCGGGGAGCTGTTTTTT. Full variable domain (remainder filled in from reference TRBV18 and TRBJ2-2): NAGVMQNPRHLVRRRGQEARLRCSPMKGHSHVYWYRQLPEEGLKFMVYLQKENIIDESGMPKERFSAEFPKEGPSILRIQQVVRGDSAAYFCASSLLSGTGARTGELFFGEGSRLTVL.

For this clone: Sequence at one end of the junction differs from germline and may be a read error. The gene calls are TRBV6-6 and TRBJ2-5; 10 nucleotides align to TRBD2. The CDR3 spans 14 residues. Germline CDR1 reads MNHNY; CDR2 reads SVGAGI (reference sequence). The CDR3 DNA reads TGTGCCAGCAGTTACTCGAGACTAGCGGGTCTCTTAGACTTC. Its translation is CASSYSRLAGLLDF.

This CDR3 reads CASSTTGAGGYTF. CDR3 in DNA: TGTGCCAGCAGCACGACAGGGGCTGGGGGCTACACCTTC. The V call is TRBV7-3, the J call TRBJ1-2, with 8 bases identical to TRBD1. Germline V gene lookup returns CDR1 SGHTA and CDR2 FQGTGA. The CDR3 extends over 13 amino acids. Trimming at V came to 5 bases and at J to 8 bases, leaving 7 bases not matched to a gene.

This chain joins TRBV9 and TRBJ2-5; TRBD2 matches 9 bases. The closer fit of TRBJ2-7 to the DNA end suggests the J call may be wrong. CDR3 length: 15 amino acids. Germline values: CDR1 SGDLS, CDR2 YYNGEE. CDR3 protein: CASSVHPTSGYEQYF. CDR3 nucleotides: TGTGCCAGCAGCGTACATCCGACTAGCGGCTACGAGCAGTACTTC.

The V gene is TRBV29-1, the J gene TRBJ1-1; 7 bases line up with TRBD1. The CDR3 has 11 amino acids. Germline values: CDR1 SQVTM, CDR2 ANQGSEA. The ends lost 5 bases at V and 6 bases at J; junction bases unmatched: 3. CDR3 protein: CSVSGTAEAFF. For the CDR3, the DNA is TGCAGCGTTTCTGGGACAGCTGAAGCTTTCTTT.